This entry concerns a single T cell receptor beta chain. Its antigen has not been determined. No clone much larger than this one lies a single base away; base qualities are absent. This specimen comes from a study of neoadjuvant anti-PD-1 for oral cavity cancer (dated by TCRdb to the early 2020s). Concerning the study at large: Patients mostly received three to four biweekly doses of nivolumab at 3 mg/kg before curative-intent surgical resection. For patients who did not progress, a fourth nivolumab dose was given around day 43, followed by definitive surgical resection on days 50-56. Responders were defined as patients with complete response, partial response or stable disease by RECIST 1.1; non-responders were defined as patients with progression. There were roughly 11 patients in the parent correlative cohort, and the response rate was approximately 36%.

This specimen's time point label, interpreted: after neoadjuvant nivolumab, at surgical resection. Patients were newly diagnosed with stage II-IVA oral cavity squamous cell carcinoma and had received no prior systemic or radiation treatment. Everyone in the cohort had locally advanced, HPV-negative oral cavity squamous cell carcinoma. Peripheral blood mononuclear cells were analyzed directly and were not maintained or expanded in culture. The samples were obtained from a longitudinal correlative study of a single-arm phase II trial testing neoadjuvant nivolumab in oral cavity squamous cell carcinoma. Subject-matched pre- and post-treatment PBMCs and tumors from three responders and three non-responders were subjected to genomic DNA-based TCRbeta sequencing. Peripheral blood mononuclear cells were collected before nivolumab treatment and again after treatment, at the time of surgery. Genomic DNA was isolated from PBMCs using the Maxwell RSC DNA from Cells kit.

Overall study outcomes, separate from this receptor: Only three patients per response group were included in the TCR analyses, and larger cohorts for validation were called for by the authors. After neoadjuvant nivolumab, significantly higher T cell clonality (Gini index) was found within PBMCs in non-responders than in responders. Higher pretreatment blood Treg/Th17 ratios correlated with both higher pretreatment blood TCRbeta clonality and lower post-treatment tumor TCRbeta clonality.

V and J are truncated by 6 bases and 4 bases respectively, leaving an intervening sequence of 15 bases. The germline V gene yields MNHNS for CDR1 and SASEGT for CDR2. The CDR3 measures 15 amino acids from cysteine to phenylalanine. Only CDR3 DNA is held: 45 bases, read in frame from base 1. For deep sequencing, PBMC libraries mostly used approximately 500 ng of input genomic DNA, with six replicates for each sample. The immunoSEQ hsTCRbeta kit was used to prepare TCRbeta libraries, following the manufacturer's instructions. Sequencing of the completed libraries took place using an Illumina NovaSeq 6000 S4 flow cell after they had been pooled to about 3 nM. The authors' pipeline ran thus. The immunoSEQ Analyzer was used for raw data preprocessing and quality control. The analysis was restricted to productive rearrangements, with each unique CDR3 amino acid sequence defining a clonotype. Using the R package tcR, the researchers computed the Gini-Simpson index as their estimate of repertoire clonality. Student's t test was used to compare Gini indices, while Pearson correlation assessed associations with tumor size change. Imported from immuneACCESS, the table was reduced by TCRdb to in-frame sequences with V and J called. These copies leave out some clones; in studies compared against another copy, an unresolved V gene accounts for under half, and the cause of the remainder is not known. For V, J and clone size, that table is used; D and trimming come from the DNA. This sample lists 9,700 or so clones; roughly 57% were detected once. Almost 4.5% of the sample lies in the top ten.

The sequence derives from a person between 40 and 80 years old with oral cavity squamous cell carcinoma. The chain is encoded by TRBV6-1 joined to TRBJ2-2; TRBD2 is possibly the D segment (5 matching bases). The material sequenced was PBMCs, taken after nivolumab (anti-PD-1) treatment. The DNA sequence reads TGTGCCAGCAGGCTAGCCCAGAGAAGCACCGGGGAGCTGTTTTTT. This gives the protein CASRLAQRSTGELFF.